The clone carrying this TCR beta chain was counted many times. The CDR3 covers 14 residues. Germline loops: CDR1 SGHRS, CDR2 YFSETQ. V dropped 1 base and J dropped 10 bases, with 17 bases sitting between them. Using its own MiXCR run on the RACE reads, TCRdb lists one record per CDR3 protein. The table records about 82,000 distinct CDR3 sequences, about 6.3% of them present only once. Time point denoted: patch test 2, 6 weeks after DPC sensitization. Treatment noted: therapeutic diphenylcyclopropenone sensitization with weekly scalp DPC. Those who donated were patients with alopecia, 18 to 70 years of age, and suitable for DPC. This sample is drawn from a study of human T cells and chemical hapten exposure.

The input for sequencing was whole blood, taken in connection with sensitization to the hapten diphenylcyclopropenone (DPC). The clonotype comes from a woman in her twenties or thirties with alopecia areata. Some clones in this sample may be carry-over from other donors' samples. The chain combines TRBV5-1 with TRBJ1-1; D unclear. The CDR3 sequence: CASSLNIGVVGAFF. CDR3 nucleotides: TGCGCCAGCAGCTTGAACATTGGGGTAGTCGGAGCTTTCTTT. The variable domain in full, with the rest retrieved from reference TRBV5-1 and TRBJ1-1, is KAGVTQTPRYLIKTRGQQVTLSCSPISGHRSVSWYQQTPGQGLQFLFEYFSETQRNKGNFPGRFSGRQFSNSRSEMNVSTLELGDSALYLCASSLNIGVVGAFFGQGTRLTVV.